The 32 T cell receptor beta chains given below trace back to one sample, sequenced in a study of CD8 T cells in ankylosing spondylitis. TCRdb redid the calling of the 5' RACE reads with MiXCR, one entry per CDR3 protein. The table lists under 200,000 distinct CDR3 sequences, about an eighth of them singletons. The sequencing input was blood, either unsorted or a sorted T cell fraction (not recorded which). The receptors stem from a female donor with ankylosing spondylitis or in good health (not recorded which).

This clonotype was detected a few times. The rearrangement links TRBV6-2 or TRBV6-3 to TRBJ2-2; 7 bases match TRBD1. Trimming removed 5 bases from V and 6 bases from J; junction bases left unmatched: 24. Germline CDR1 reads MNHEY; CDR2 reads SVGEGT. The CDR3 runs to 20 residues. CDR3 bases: TGTGCCAGCAGTCTGAGAAGACCGGGACAGCCTCCCCGATTGCCCGGGGAGCTGTTTTTT. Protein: CASSLRRPGQPPRLPGELFF.

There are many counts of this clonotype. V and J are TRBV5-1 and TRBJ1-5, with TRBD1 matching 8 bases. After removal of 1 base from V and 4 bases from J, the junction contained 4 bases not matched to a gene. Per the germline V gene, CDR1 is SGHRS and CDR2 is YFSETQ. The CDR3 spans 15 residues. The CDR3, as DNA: TGCGCCAGCAGCTTGTCGGGACAGGTAAATCAGCCCCAGCATTTT. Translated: CASSLSGQVNQPQHF.

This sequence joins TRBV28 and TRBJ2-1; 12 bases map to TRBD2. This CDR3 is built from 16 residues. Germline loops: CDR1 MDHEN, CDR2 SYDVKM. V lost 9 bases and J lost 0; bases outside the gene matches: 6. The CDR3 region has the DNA TGTGCCAGTAGGACTAGCGGGACTAGCTCCTACAATGAGCAGTTCTTC. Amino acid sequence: CASRTSGTSSYNEQFF.

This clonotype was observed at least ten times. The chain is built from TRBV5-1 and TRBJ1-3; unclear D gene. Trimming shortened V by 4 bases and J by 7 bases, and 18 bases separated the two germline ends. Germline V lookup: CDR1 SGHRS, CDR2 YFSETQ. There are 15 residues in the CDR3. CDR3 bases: TGCGCCAGCAGCCCGAAGGGTCTAACCGAGAACACCATATATTTT. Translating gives CASSPKGLTENTIYF.

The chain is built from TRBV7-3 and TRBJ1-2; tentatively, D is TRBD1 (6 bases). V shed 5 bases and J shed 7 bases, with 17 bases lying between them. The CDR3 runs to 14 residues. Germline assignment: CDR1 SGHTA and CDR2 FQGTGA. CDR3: CASSPDSSFGGYTF. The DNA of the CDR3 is TGTGCCAGCAGCCCGGACAGTTCCTTTGGTGGCTACACCTTC.

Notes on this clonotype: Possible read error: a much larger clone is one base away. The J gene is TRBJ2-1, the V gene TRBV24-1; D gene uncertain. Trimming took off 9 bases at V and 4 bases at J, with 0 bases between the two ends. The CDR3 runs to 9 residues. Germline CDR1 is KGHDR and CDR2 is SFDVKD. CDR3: CATYNEQFF. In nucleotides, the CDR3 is TGTGCCACCTACAATGAGCAGTTCTTC.

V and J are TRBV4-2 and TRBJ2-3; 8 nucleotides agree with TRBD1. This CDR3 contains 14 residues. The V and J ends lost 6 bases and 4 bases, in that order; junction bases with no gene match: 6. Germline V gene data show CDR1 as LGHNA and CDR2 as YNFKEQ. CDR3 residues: CASSPTGVADTQYF. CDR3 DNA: TGTGCCAGCAGTCCGACAGGGGTAGCAGATACGCAGTATTTT.

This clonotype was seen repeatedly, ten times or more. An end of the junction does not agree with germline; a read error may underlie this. The CDR3 DNA is TGTGCTAGCAGCTCGAACAGGGGAGCGCCCCAGCATTTT. Its protein product is CASSSNRGAPQHF. The chain combines TRBV7-7 with TRBJ1-5; 7 bases align to TRBD1. Germline V lookup: CDR1 SSHAT, CDR2 FNYEAQ (reference sequence). The CDR3 is 13 residues long.

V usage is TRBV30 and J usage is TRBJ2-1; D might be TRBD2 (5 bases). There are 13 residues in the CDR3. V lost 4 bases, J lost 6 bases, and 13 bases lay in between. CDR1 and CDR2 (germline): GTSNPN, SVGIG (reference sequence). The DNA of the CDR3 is TGTGCCTGGATGGGAAGAGGGTCCAATGAGCAGTTCTTC. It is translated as CAWMGRGSNEQFF.

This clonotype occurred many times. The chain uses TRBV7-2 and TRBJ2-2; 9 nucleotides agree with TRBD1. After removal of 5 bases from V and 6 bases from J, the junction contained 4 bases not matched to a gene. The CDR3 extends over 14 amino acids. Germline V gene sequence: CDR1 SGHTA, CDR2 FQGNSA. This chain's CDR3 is CASSPGQGPGELFF. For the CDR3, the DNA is TGTGCCAGCAGCCCGGGACAGGGCCCCGGGGAGCTGTTTTTT.

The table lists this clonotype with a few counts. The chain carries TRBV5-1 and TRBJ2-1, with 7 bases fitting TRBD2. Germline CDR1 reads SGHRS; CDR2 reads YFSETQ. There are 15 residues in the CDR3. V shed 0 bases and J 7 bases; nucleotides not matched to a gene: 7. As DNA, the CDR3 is TGCGCCAGCAGCTTGGTTTCCCGCGGGAGAAATGAGCAGTTCTTC. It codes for CASSLVSRGRNEQFF.

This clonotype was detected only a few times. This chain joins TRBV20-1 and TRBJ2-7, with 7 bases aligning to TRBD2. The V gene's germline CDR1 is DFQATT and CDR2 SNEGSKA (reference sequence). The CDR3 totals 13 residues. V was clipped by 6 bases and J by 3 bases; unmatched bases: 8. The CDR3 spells CSAEVGGSYEQYF. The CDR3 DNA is TGCAGTGCCGAGGTGGGCGGGAGCTACGAGCAGTACTTC.

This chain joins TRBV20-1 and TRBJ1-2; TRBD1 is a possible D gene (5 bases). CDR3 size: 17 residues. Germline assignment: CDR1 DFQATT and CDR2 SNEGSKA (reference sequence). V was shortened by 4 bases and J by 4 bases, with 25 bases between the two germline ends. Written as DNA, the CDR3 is TGCAGTGCTACCGACCCCGGTTACGGGGGTTCCACCTATGGCTACACCTTC. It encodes CSATDPGYGGSTYGYTF.

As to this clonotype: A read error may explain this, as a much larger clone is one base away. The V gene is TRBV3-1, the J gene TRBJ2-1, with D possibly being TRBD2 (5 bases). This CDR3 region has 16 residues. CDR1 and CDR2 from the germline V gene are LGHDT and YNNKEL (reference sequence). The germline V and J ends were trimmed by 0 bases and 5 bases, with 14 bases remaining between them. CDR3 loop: CASSQDLSGIHNEQFF. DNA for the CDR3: TGTGCCAGCAGCCAAGATCTATCGGGGATCCACAATGAGCAGTTCTTC.

CDR3: CASSPGLAGLAGEQFF. Written as DNA, the CDR3 is TGTGCCAGCAGCCCTGGACTAGCGGGGCTCGCGGGGGAGCAGTTCTTC. The chain combines TRBV5-5 with TRBJ2-1; 12 positions agree with TRBD2. V dropped 4 bases and J dropped 10; count of bases not matched to a gene: 12. The CDR3 is 16 amino acids. CDR1 SGHKS and CDR2 YYEKEE come from the germline V gene (reference sequence).

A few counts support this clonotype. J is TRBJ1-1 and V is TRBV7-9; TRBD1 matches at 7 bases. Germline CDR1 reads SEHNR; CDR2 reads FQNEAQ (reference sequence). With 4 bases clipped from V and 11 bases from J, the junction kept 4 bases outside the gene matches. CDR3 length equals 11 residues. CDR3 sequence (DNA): TGTGCCAGCAGCTCAGGACAGGAGGCTTTCTTT. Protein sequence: CASSSGQEAFF.

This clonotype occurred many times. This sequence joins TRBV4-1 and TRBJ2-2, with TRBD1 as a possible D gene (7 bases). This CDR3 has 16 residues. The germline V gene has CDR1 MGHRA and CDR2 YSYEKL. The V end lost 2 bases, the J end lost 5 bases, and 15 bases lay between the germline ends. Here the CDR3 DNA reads TGCGCCAGCAGCCAACTAACCCCAGGGGGGACCGGGGAGCTGTTTTTT. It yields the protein CASSQLTPGGTGELFF.

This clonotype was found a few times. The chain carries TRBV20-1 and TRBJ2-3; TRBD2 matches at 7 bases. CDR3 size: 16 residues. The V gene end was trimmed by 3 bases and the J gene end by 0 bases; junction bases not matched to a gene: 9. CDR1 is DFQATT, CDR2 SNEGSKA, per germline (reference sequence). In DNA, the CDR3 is TGCAGTGCTAGTGGCAGGGAGGGAACTAGCACAGATACGCAGTATTTT. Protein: CSASGREGTSTDTQYF.

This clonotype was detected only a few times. The DNA of the CDR3 is TGTGCCAGCTCACCTCTAAGGACTAGCGGGTATACGAGCTCCTACAATGAGCAGTTCTTC. Amino acids: CASSPLRTSGYTSSYNEQFF. The rearrangement uses TRBV18 and TRBJ2-1; 11 nucleotides match TRBD2. V was clipped by 3 bases and J by 0 bases; unmatched bases: 13. This CDR3 is 20 amino acids long. Looked up from germline, CDR1 is KGHSH and CDR2 is LQKENI.

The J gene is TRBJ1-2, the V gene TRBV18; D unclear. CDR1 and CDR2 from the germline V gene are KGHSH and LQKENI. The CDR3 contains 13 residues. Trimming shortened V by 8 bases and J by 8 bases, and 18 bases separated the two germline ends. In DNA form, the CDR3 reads TGTGCCAGCCGCACCGGGGTCGGTGTGGGCTACACCTTC. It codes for CASRTGVGVGYTF.

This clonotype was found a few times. This CDR3 reads CASSQDWGNNYEQYF. CDR3 DNA: TGCGCCAGCAGCCAAGATTGGGGGAACAACTACGAGCAGTACTTC. The chain combines TRBV4-3 with TRBJ2-7, with D perhaps assigned TRBD1 or TRBD2 (5 bases each). The CDR3 covers 15 residues. V lost 0 bases and J 3 bases, leaving 12 bases between the germline ends. Germline assignment: CDR1 LGHNA and CDR2 YSLEER.

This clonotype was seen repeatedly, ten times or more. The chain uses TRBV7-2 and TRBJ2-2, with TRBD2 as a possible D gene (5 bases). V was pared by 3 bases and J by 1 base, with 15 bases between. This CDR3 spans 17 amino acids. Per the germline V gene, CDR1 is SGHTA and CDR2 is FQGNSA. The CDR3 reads CASSFHSLGMNTGELFF. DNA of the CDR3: TGTGCCAGCAGCTTCCATTCACTAGGAATGAACACCGGGGAGCTGTTTTTT.

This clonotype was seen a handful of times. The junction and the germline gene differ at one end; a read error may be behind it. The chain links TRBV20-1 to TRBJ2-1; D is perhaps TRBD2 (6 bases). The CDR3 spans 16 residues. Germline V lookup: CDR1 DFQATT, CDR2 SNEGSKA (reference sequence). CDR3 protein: CCARDILANSYNEQFF. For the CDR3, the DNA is TGCTGTGCTAGAGACATCCTAGCGAACTCCTACAATGAGCAGTTCTTC.

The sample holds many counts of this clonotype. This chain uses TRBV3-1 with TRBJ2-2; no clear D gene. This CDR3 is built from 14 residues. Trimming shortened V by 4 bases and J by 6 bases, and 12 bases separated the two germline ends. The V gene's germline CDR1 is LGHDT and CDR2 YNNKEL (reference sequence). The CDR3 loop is CASSPPVYPGELFF. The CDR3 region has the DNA TGTGCCAGCAGCCCCCCTGTATACCCCGGGGAGCTGTTTTTT.

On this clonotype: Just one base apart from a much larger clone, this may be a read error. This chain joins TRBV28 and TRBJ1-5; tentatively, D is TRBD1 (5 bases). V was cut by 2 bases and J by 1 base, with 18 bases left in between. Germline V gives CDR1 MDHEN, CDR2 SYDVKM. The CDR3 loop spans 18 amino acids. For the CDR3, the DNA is TGTGCCAGCAGTTTAAGGGACGGTCGGCCTTGGAGCAATCAGCCCCAGCATTTT. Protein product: CASSLRDGRPWSNQPQHF.

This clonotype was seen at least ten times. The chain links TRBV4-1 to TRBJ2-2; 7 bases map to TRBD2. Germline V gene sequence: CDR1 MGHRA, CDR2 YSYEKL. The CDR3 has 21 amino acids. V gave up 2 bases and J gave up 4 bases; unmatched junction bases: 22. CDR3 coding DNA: TGCGCCAGCAGCCAAAGAGGATGGACGGGAGGACGCCGCGAGACCACCGGGGAGCTGTTTTTT. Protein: CASSQRGWTGGRRETTGELFF.

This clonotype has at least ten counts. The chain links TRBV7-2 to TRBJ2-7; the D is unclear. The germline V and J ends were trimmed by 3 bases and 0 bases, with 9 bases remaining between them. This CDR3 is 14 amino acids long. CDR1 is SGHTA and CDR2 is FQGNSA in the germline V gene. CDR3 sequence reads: CASSLSRSSYEQYF. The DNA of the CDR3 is TGTGCCAGCAGCTTGTCCAGGAGCTCCTACGAGCAGTACTTC.

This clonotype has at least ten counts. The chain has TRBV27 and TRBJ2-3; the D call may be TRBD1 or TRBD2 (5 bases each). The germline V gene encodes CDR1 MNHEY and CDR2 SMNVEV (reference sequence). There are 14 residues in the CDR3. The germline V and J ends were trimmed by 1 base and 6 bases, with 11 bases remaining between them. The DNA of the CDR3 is TGTGCCAGCAGTTTATGGGGGAGCGGCGATACGCAGTATTTT. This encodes CASSLWGSGDTQYF.

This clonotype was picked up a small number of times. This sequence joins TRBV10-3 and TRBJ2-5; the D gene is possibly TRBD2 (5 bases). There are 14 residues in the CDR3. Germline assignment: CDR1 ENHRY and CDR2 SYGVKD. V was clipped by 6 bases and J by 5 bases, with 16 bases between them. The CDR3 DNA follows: TGTGCCATCAGGCGGACTGGGGAGTCGGAGACCCAGTACTTC. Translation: CAIRRTGESETQYF.

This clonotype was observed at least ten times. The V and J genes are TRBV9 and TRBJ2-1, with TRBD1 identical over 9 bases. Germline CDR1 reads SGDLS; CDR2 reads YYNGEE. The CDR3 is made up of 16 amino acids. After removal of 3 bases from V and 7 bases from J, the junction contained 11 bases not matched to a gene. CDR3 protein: CASSAGQGSGWNEQFF. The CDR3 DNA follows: TGTGCCAGCAGCGCAGGACAGGGGAGCGGGTGGAATGAGCAGTTCTTC.

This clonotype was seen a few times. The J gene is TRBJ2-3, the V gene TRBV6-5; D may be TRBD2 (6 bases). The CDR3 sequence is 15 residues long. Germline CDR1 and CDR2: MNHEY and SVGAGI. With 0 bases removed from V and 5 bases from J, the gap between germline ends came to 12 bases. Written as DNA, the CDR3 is TGTGCCAGCAGTTACTCCCGGGACTCCCAAGATACGCAGTATTTT. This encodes CASSYSRDSQDTQYF.

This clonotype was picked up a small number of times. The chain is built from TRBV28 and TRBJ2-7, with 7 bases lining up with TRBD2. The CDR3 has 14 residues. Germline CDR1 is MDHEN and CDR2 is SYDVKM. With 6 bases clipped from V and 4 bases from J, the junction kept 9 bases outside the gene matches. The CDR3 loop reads CASSPGGGTYEQYF. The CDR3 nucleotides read TGTGCCAGCAGCCCCGGGGGAGGGACTTACGAGCAGTACTTC.